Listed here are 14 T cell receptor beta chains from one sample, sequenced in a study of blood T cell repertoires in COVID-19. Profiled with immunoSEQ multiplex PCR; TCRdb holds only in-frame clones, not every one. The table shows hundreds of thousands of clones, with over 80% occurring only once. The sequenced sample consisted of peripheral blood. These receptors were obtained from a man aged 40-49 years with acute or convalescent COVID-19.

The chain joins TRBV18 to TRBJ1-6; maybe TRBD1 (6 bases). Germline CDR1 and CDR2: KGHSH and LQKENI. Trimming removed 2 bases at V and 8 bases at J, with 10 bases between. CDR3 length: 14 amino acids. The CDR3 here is CASSPAGVDSPLHF. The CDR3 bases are TGTGCCAGCTCACCAGCAGGGGTTGATTCACCCCTCCACTTT.

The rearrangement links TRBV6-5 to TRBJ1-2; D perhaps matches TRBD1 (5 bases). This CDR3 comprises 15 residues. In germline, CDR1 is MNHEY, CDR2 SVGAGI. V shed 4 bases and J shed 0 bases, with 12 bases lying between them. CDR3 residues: CASSSGGVSNYGYTF. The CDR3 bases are TGTGCCAGCAGTTCCGGGGGAGTTTCTAACTATGGCTACACCTTC.

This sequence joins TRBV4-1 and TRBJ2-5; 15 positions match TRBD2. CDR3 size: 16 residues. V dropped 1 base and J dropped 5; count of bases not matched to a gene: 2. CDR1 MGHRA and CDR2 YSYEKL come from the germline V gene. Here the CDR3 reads CASSQGTSGRAETQYF. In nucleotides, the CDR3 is TGCGCCAGCAGCCAAGGGACTAGCGGGAGGGCGGAGACCCAGTACTTC.

Here the CDR3 reads CASTTWGGVITEAFF. The CDR3, as DNA: TGTGCCAGTACCACCTGGGGAGGGGTGATCACTGAAGCTTTCTTT. V is TRBV19 and J is TRBJ1-1; maybe TRBD1 (5 bases). The CDR3 runs to 15 residues. Germline V gives CDR1 LNHDA, CDR2 SQIVND (reference sequence). V was cut by 7 bases and J by 4 bases, with 19 bases left in between.

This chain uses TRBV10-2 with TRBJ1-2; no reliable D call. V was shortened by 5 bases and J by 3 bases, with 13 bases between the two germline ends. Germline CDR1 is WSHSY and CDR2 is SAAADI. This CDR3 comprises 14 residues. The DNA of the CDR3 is TGCGCCAGCAGTCCTAGGCGGGTCGACTATGGCTACACCTTC. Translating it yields CASSPRRVDYGYTF.

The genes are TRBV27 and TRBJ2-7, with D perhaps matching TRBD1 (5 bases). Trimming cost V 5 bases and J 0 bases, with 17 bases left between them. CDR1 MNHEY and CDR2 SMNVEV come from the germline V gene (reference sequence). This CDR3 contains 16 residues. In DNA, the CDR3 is TGTGCCAGCAGTGCGAATTTCAGGGTCAGCTCCTACGAGCAGTACTTC. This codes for CASSANFRVSSYEQYF.

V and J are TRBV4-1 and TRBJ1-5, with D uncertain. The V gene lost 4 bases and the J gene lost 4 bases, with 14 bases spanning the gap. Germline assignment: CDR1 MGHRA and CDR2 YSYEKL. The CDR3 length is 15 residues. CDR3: CASSLPLRRNQPQHF. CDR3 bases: TGCGCCAGCAGCCTCCCTCTCAGAAGAAATCAGCCCCAGCATTTT.

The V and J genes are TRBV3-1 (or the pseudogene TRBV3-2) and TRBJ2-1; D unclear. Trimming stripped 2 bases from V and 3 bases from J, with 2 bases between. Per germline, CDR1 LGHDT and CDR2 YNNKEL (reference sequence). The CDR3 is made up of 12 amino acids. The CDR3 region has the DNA TGTGCCAGCAGCCAATACTACAATGAGCAGTTCTTC. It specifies CASSQYYNEQFF.

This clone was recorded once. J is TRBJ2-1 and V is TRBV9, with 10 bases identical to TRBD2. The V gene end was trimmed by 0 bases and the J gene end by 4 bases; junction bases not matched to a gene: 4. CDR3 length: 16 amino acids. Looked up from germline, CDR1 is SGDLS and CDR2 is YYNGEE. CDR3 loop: CASSVGAGGPYNEQFF. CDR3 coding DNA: TGTGCCAGCAGCGTAGGAGCGGGAGGGCCGTACAATGAGCAGTTCTTC.

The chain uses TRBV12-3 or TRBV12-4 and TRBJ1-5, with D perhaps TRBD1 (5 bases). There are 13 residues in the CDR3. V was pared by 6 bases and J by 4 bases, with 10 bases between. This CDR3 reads CASRNDRNQPQHF. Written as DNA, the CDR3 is TGTGCCAGCAGGAACGACAGAAATCAGCCCCAGCATTTT.

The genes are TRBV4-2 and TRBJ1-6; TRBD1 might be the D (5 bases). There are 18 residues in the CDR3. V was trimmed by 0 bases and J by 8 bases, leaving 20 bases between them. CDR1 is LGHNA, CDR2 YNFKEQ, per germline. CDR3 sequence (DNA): TGTGCCAGCAGCCAAGATCTTAGGCTCGAAGGGGTGTATTCACCCCTCCACTTT. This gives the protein CASSQDLRLEGVYSPLHF.

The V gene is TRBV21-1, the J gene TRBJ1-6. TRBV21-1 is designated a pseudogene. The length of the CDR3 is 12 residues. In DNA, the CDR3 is TGTGCCAGCAGCAAAACTCCACTCCGGCTCCACTTT. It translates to CASSKTPLRLHF.

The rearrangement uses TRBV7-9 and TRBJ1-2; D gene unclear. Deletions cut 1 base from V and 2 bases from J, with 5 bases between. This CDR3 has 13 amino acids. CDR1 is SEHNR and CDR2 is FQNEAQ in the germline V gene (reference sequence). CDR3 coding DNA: TGTGCCAGCAGCTTAGAGAGGAACTATGGCTACACCTTC. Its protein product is CASSLERNYGYTF. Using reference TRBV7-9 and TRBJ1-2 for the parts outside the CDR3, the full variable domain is DTGVSQNPRHKITKRGQNVTFRCDPISEHNRLYWYRQTLGQGPEFLTYFQNEAQLEKSRLLSDRFSAERPKGSFSTLEIQRTEQGDSAMYLCASSLERNYGYTFGSGTRLTVV.

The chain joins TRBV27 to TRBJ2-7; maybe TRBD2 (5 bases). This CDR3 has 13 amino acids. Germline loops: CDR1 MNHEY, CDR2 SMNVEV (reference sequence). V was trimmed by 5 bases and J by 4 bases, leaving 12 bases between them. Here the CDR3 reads CASSLVGGYEQYF. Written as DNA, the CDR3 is TGTGCCAGCAGTCTCGTTGGAGGATACGAGCAGTACTTC.